This section outlines one TCR beta chain sequence together with its context. The antigen is unknown. This sample was taken from a study of cytomegalovirus exposure and HLA in healthy donors. General observations from the study: Indistinguishability led to the exclusion of some V segments, TRBV6-2 and TRBV6-3 included. Analyses of presence and absence presupposed an approximately uniform sequencing depth across donors. The study flagged about 150 TCR beta chains as cytomegalovirus-associated. More clonal expansion characterized HLA-associated TCR beta chains than equally common others in a later analysis.

The PCR was carried out with 60 Vbeta primers and 13 Jbeta primers. TCRdb's copy holds only in-frame clones and misses some; the assay was immunoSEQ multiplex PCR. The sample has more than 80,000 clones; around 59% are singletons. With 8 bases clipped from V and 6 bases from J, the junction kept 6 bases outside the gene matches. CDR1 and CDR2 (germline): SGHVS, FQNEAQ. There are 13 residues in the CDR3. This TCR was recovered from a human donor in good health. V usage is TRBV7-8 and J usage is TRBJ2-1; 8 bases are a match to TRBD2. Sequencing was carried out using PBMCs. The CDR3 nucleotides read TGTGCCAGCGGGATGGCGGGGGGCAATGAGCAGTTCTTC. Its protein is CASGMAGGNEQFF.